This T cell receptor (beta chain) was captured in a study of cytomegalovirus exposure and HLA in healthy donors. Overall study results and limits: Under in vitro conditions, a few CMV-associated chains were confirmed as specific for CMV antigens. In the 130 or so validation repertoires, around 95% of cluster scores exceeded 0, per a later analysis. Most TCRs appeared rarely, but some public TCRs recurred in many donors. Reportedly, cytomegalovirus status was diagnosed with high sensitivity and specificity.

Germline loops: CDR1 MNHNS, CDR2 SASEGT. This CDR3 comprises 17 residues. Trimming took off 3 bases at V and 0 bases at J, with 15 bases between the two ends. On this clone: Its antigen is not known.

TCRdb's copy holds only in-frame clones and misses some; the assay was immunoSEQ multiplex PCR. The table has about 110,000 clones, roughly 90% seen once. This TCR came from a woman under 40 in good health and CMV-seropositive. The chain links TRBV6-1 to TRBJ1-5; D unclear. Specimen: PBMCs. CDR3 coding DNA: TGTGCCAGCAGTGAGTTACGTGGGCAGGTTAGCAATCAGCCCCAGCATTTT. This codes for CASSELRGQVSNQPQHF.